These T cell receptor beta chains were read from a single sample in a study of T cell repertoires in cytomegalovirus infection. The antigens these receptors bind are not known. TCRdb itself ran the reads through MiXCR, one entry per CDR3 protein. In the table there are approximately 990,000 distinct CDR3 sequences, roughly 31% of which are singletons. Sequencing used cultured CD8+ T cells from PBMCs, obtained from culture after CMV antigen stimulation. The receptors stem from a human donor in good health (CMV status not recorded). Some clones in this sample may be carry-over from other donors' samples. Both conserved end residues are part of each CDR3. A D gene is named only where the DNA matches it firmly. Where a row states a size, it is once, few, many or the class of an expanded clone; other rows omit it.

V: TRBV11-2; size: .; J: TRBJ1-1; D: TRBD1; CDR3: CASRYRGRETEAFF; DNA: TGTGCCAGCAGATACAGGGGACGGGAGACTGAAGCTTTCTTT
V: TRBV6-5; size: many; J: TRBJ2-2; D: TRBD1; CDR3: CASSHRQGNTGELFF; DNA: TGTGCCAGCAGTCATAGACAGGGTAACACCGGGGAGCTGTTTTTT
V: TRBV6-5; size: few; J: TRBJ1-3; D: TRBD1; CDR3: CASTTTGIGNTIYF; DNA: TGTGCCAGCACCACGACAGGGATCGGAAACACCATATATTTT
V: TRBV5-6; size: .; J: TRBJ1-4; D: .; CDR3: CASSFLTEGKVIAELFF; DNA: TGTGCCAGCAGCTTTTTAACGGAAGGGAAGGTGATTGCGGAACTGTTTTTT
V: TRBV19; size: .; J: TRBJ2-3; D: TRBD1; CDR3: CASRLEQGVTDTQYF; DNA: TGTGCCAGTCGACTCGAACAGGGGGTCACAGATACGCAGTATTTT
V: TRBV19; size: .; J: TRBJ1-5; D: .; CDR3: CASCPVAYSNQPQHF; DNA: TGTGCCAGTTGTCCGGTGGCTTATAGCAATCAGCCCCAGCATTTT
V: TRBV4-3; size: .; J: TRBJ1-2; D: .; CDR3: CASSRGVENGYTF; DNA: TGCGCCAGCAGCCGAGGGGTTGAGAATGGCTACACCTTC
V: TRBV2; size: .; J: TRBJ2-3; D: .; CDR3: CASRPWTRSGDTQYF; DNA: TGTGCCAGCAGACCCTGGACCCGTTCGGGAGATACGCAGTATTTT
V: TRBV6-5; size: .; J: TRBJ1-5; D: .; CDR3: CASSYSMGYQPQHF; DNA: TGTGCCAGCAGTTACTCGATGGGGTACCAGCCCCAGCATTTT
V: TRBV12-3/TRBV12-4; size: .; J: TRBJ2-5; D: TRBD2; CDR3: CASSRGGLGKTQYF; DNA: TGTGCCAGCAGCCGGGGGGGCCTGGGGAAGACCCAGTACTTC
V: TRBV12-3/TRBV12-4; size: few; J: TRBJ1-2; D: .; CDR3: CASSSSSRVIQGYTF; DNA: TGTGCCAGCAGTTCCTCCTCGCGTGTCATTCAGGGCTACACCTTC
V: TRBV6-5; size: few; J: TRBJ1-1; D: .; CDR3: CASSLNTGFVNTEAFF; DNA: TGTGCCAGCAGTCTCAATACGGGGTTCGTGAACACTGAAGCTTTCTTT
V: TRBV7-6; size: few; J: TRBJ1-1; D: .; CDR3: CASSLEEPEAFF; DNA: TGTGCCAGCAGCTTAGAGGAACCTGAAGCTTTCTTT
V: TRBV6-2/TRBV6-3; size: .; J: TRBJ1-2; D: .; CDR3: CASSSPRQTNHYGYTF; DNA: TGTGCCAGCAGTTCCCCACGCCAGACGAATCACTATGGCTACACCTTC
V: TRBV12-3/TRBV12-4; size: many; J: TRBJ2-3; D: TRBD1; CDR3: CASSLRDRAYTDTQYF; DNA: TGTGCCAGCAGTTTAAGAGACAGGGCCTACACAGATACGCAGTATTTT
V: TRBV7-2; size: many; J: TRBJ2-5; D: .; CDR3: CASSPDSRGPETQYF; DNA: TGTGCCAGCAGTCCGGACAGCCGAGGGCCAGAGACCCAGTACTTC
V: TRBV5-1; size: .; J: TRBJ2-5; D: .; CDR3: CASSYHGERGETQYF; DNA: TGCGCCAGCAGCTACCACGGGGAGCGAGGAGAGACCCAGTACTTC
V: TRBV6-1; size: few; J: TRBJ2-1; D: .; CDR3: CASSQATFHNEQFF; DNA: TGTGCCAGCAGCCAGGCCACCTTTCACAATGAGCAGTTCTTC
V: TRBV7-4; size: .; J: TRBJ1-2; D: .; CDR3: CASTLERIYGYTF; DNA: TGTGCCAGCACCTTAGAACGGATTTATGGCTACACCTTC
V: TRBV7-9; size: .; J: TRBJ1-4; D: .; CDR3: CASSPITGETTNEKLFF; DNA: TGTGCCAGCAGCCCCATAACCGGGGAGACAACTAATGAAAAACTGTTTTTT